These 8 T cell receptor beta chains originate from one sample sequenced in a study of low-dose radiotherapy and immunotherapy resistance in tumors. The time point denotes: after trial treatment. As to treatment: LDRT plus nivolumab, ipilimumab, low-dose cyclophosphamide and aspirin (RACIN trial). Priming of first-strand cDNA relied on TRAV- and TRBV-specific primers (covering alpha and beta chains). A roughly 22-cycle PCR with a constant-region primer and V-primer adapter amplified TCRs. TCRdb reanalysed the reads using MiXCR and keeps one entry per CDR3 protein. This table holds 80,000 or so distinct CDR3 sequences, 15% to 20% found once. This sample comprised PBMCs, obtained after low-dose radiotherapy plus immunotherapy. The source is a male donor with prostate cancer.

This clonotype was observed at least ten times. The chain is built from TRBV4-3 and TRBJ2-3, with 9 bases lining up with TRBD1. The germline gives CDR1 LGHNA, CDR2 YSLEER. J was trimmed by 6 bases and V by 0 bases; bases with no gene match: 13. The CDR3 runs to 18 residues. Written as DNA, the CDR3 is TGCGCCAGCAGCCAAGATATCGGGACAGGGAGGGGTGGGGATACGCAGTATTTT. Its protein is CASSQDIGTGRGGDTQYF.

This clonotype was observed many times. The V gene is TRBV12-3 or TRBV12-4, the J gene TRBJ2-5, with D possibly TRBD1 on 6 matching bases. The V and J ends lost 5 bases and 5 bases respectively, with 12 bases between them. The CDR3 runs to 13 residues. CDR3 loop: CASSTGTGETQYF. CDR3 nucleotides: TGTGCCAGCAGTACAGGGACGGGGGAGACCCAGTACTTC.

This clonotype appeared a few times. The chain employs TRBV18 and TRBJ2-2; D uncertain. The CDR3 extends over 14 amino acids. Germline lookup yields CDR1 KGHSH and CDR2 LQKENI. V lost 0 bases and J lost 4, with 6 bases in between. CDR3 amino acids: CASSPPTGTGELFF. In DNA form, the CDR3 reads TGTGCCAGCTCACCACCGACCGGCACCGGGGAGCTGTTTTTT. Together with reference TRBV18 and TRBJ2-2, the CDR3 gives the full variable domain: NAGVMQNPRHLVRRRGQEARLRCSPMKGHSHVYWYRQLPEEGLKFMVYLQKENIIDESGMPKERFSAEFPKEGPSILRIQQVVRGDSAAYFCASSPPTGTGELFFGEGSRLTVL.

This clonotype was counted ten times or more. The DNA for the CDR3 is TGCGCCAGCAGCCAGGAAGCGGGAGGCCCCTACGAGCAGTACTTC. This gives the protein CASSQEAGGPYEQYF. The chain joins TRBV4-3 to TRBJ2-7; TRBD2 agrees at 9 bases. The CDR3 has 15 residues. Germline CDR1 reads LGHNA; CDR2 reads YSLEER. V was pared by 3 bases and J by 2 bases, with 5 bases of the junction left unmatched.

Many counts were recorded for this clonotype. This sequence joins TRBV4-3 and TRBJ2-5, with TRBD2 identical over 11 bases. CDR3 length: 19 amino acids. CDR1 and CDR2 from the germline V gene are LGHNA and YSLEER. V lost 1 base and J lost 2; bases outside the gene matches: 12. For the CDR3, the DNA is TGCGCCAGCAGCCAAGGGATCGCTGTAGCGGGAGGGCCGCAAGAGACCCAGTACTTC. It encodes CASSQGIAVAGGPQETQYF.

This clonotype was picked up many times. The chain is built from TRBV5-1 and TRBJ1-1, with 9 bases identical to TRBD1. CDR3 length: 15 residues. J was trimmed by 0 bases and V by 4 bases; bases with no gene match: 4. Per the germline V gene, CDR1 is SGHRS and CDR2 is YFSETQ. CDR3 in amino acids: CASSADRGMNTEAFF. In nucleotides, the CDR3 is TGCGCCAGCAGCGCGGACAGGGGAATGAACACTGAAGCTTTCTTT.

The chain carries TRBV7-8 and TRBJ2-3, with 12 bases matching TRBD2. Losses at the gene ends were 8 bases for V and 1 base for J; bases not matched to a gene: 10. Germline V gene data show CDR1 as SGHVS and CDR2 as FQNEAQ. This CDR3 contains 17 residues. The chain's CDR3 is CASGIRLAGAGTDTQYF. For the CDR3, the DNA is TGTGCCAGCGGAATACGACTAGCGGGAGCGGGCACAGATACGCAGTATTTT.

This clonotype was counted ten times or more. The rearrangement uses TRBV4-2 and TRBJ2-3; 10 bases are a match to TRBD2. This CDR3 is built from 16 residues. Per germline, CDR1 LGHNA and CDR2 YNFKEQ. With 1 base clipped from V and 1 base from J, the junction kept 2 bases outside the gene matches. This CDR3 is CASSQVTSGGTDTQYF. DNA for the CDR3: TGTGCCAGCAGCCAAGTAACTAGCGGGGGCACAGATACGCAGTATTTT.